Listed here are 30 T cell receptor beta chains from one sample, sequenced in a study of identical twins. Each CDR3 protein gets one entry after TCRdb re-called the 5' RACE reads with MiXCR. The sample includes 350,000 to 600,000 distinct CDR3 sequences, more than 13% of them seen just once. Another study also made use of these data, one on yellow fever vaccine responses in identical twins.

Sequenced sample: CD4+ T cells sorted from blood. The receptors originated from a woman aged 18-29 years in good health.

This clonotype was recorded a few times. DNA of the CDR3: TGTGCCAGCTCACCGACGGGGAGCTCTGGAAACACCATATATTTT. Translated: CASSPTGSSGNTIYF. The V and J genes are TRBV18 and TRBJ1-3; D is unclear. The CDR3 is 15 amino acids. Trimming shortened V by 3 bases and J by 0 bases, and 9 bases separated the two germline ends. In germline, CDR1 is KGHSH, CDR2 LQKENI.

This chain uses TRBV27 with TRBJ2-7; 7 positions agree with TRBD1. The junction had 13 bases not matched to a gene; V was cut back by 5 bases and J by 3 bases. The CDR3 has 16 residues. Germline assignment: CDR1 MNHEY and CDR2 SMNVEV (reference sequence). CDR3 residues: CASSLRGTAKIYEQYF. The DNA of the CDR3 is TGTGCCAGCAGTCTCAGAGGGACAGCGAAGATCTACGAGCAGTACTTC.

The chain employs TRBV20-1 and TRBJ2-7; TRBD2 matches 9 bases. The CDR3 is 16 amino acids. Germline CDR1 reads DFQATT; CDR2 reads SNEGSKA (reference sequence). Unmatched junction bases numbered 10, after V lost 1 base and J lost 3 bases. The CDR3 bases are TGCAGTGCTAGAGTTCCCAGCGGGGGGATCGACTACGAGCAGTACTTC. Translation gives CSARVPSGGIDYEQYF.

This clonotype has a count of ten or more. The CDR3 DNA reads TGTGCCAGCAGTGCACCGGGACAGGGATGGGGTACTGGAAACACCATATATTTT. Its translation: CASSAPGQGWGTGNTIYF. This rearrangement joins TRBV28 to TRBJ1-3; 9 bases are a match to TRBD1. This CDR3 is built from 18 residues. V was clipped by 5 bases and J by 2 bases; unmatched bases: 13. The germline V gene has CDR1 MDHEN and CDR2 SYDVKM.

Worth noting for this clonotype: A junction boundary mismatches the germline segment, possibly from a read error. The chain uses TRBV2 and TRBJ2-1; D might be TRBD1 (5 bases). CDR1 and CDR2 (germline): SNHLY, FYNNEI. The CDR3 is 11 residues long. The CDR3 DNA reads TGTGCCAGCAGTGGCAGGGAATGGGTGGTCTTC. Its translation is CASSGREWVVF.

This CDR3 is CSARAGANTGELFF. The CDR3 nucleotides read TGCAGTGCTAGAGCGGGAGCGAACACCGGGGAGCTGTTTTTT. The gene calls are TRBV20-1 and TRBJ2-2, with D maybe TRBD2 (6 bases). Germline V gene lookup returns CDR1 DFQATT and CDR2 SNEGSKA (reference sequence). The CDR3 sequence is 14 residues long. The ends were cut back, 1 base at V and 0 bases at J, with 6 bases in the middle.

This clonotype has only a few counts. The chain recombines TRBV11-1 with TRBJ2-5; 8 positions agree with TRBD1. V lost 0 bases and J lost 2; bases outside the gene matches: 11. CDR1 is SGHAT and CDR2 is FQDESV in the germline V gene (reference sequence). This CDR3 has 18 amino acids. CDR3 DNA sequence: TGTGCCAGCAGCTTAGCTCCCGACAGGGGCCAATTACAAGAGACCCAGTACTTC. As protein: CASSLAPDRGQLQETQYF.

This clonotype came up a few times. The V gene is TRBV19, the J gene TRBJ2-7, with 7 bases identical to TRBD1. V was clipped by 5 bases and J by 7 bases; unmatched bases: 8. CDR3 length equals 13 residues. CDR1 is LNHDA and CDR2 is SQIVND in the germline V gene (reference sequence). The CDR3 reads CASSHRGSGEQYF. CDR3 nucleotides: TGTGCCAGTAGTCACAGGGGTTCAGGAGAGCAGTACTTC.

This rearrangement joins TRBV28 to TRBJ2-3; D perhaps matches TRBD2 (6 bases). With 2 bases removed from V and 11 bases from J, the gap between germline ends came to 17 bases. CDR1 and CDR2 (germline): MDHEN, SYDVKM. The CDR3 sequence is 14 residues long. The CDR3 DNA is TGTGCCAGCAGTTTACCCCCCTTAGCGGCGGAGCAGTATTTT. This encodes CASSLPPLAAEQYF.

This clonotype has only a few counts. The gene calls are TRBV28 and TRBJ2-7; either TRBD1 or TRBD2 may fit D (6 bases each). Germline values: CDR1 MDHEN, CDR2 SYDVKM. V was shortened by 7 bases and J by 2 bases, with 12 bases between the two germline ends. This CDR3 spans 13 amino acids. CDR3 in amino acids: CASKGGGPYEQYF. CDR3 DNA: TGTGCCAGCAAGGGGGGCGGACCCTACGAGCAGTACTTC.

This clonotype was seen a few times. This CDR3 reads CASSSKDRVEQYF. The CDR3 DNA is TGTGCCAGCAGCTCAAAGGACAGGGTCGAGCAGTACTTC. The chain links TRBV7-8 to TRBJ2-7, with 8 nucleotides matching TRBD1. The length of the CDR3 is 13 residues. Looked up from germline, CDR1 is SGHVS and CDR2 is FQNEAQ. J gave up 6 bases and V 4 bases, and 5 bases lay outside the gene matches.

The rearrangement joins TRBV5-1 to TRBJ1-6, with 11 bases matching TRBD1. After removal of 4 bases from V and 8 bases from J, the junction contained 5 bases not matched to a gene. Germline V gene data show CDR1 as SGHRS and CDR2 as YFSETQ. CDR3 length: 15 amino acids. For the CDR3, the DNA is TGCGCCAGCAGCGCGGGACAGGGGGAACATTCACCCCTCCACTTT. Translating gives CASSAGQGEHSPLHF.

The V gene is TRBV9, the J gene TRBJ2-2; perhaps TRBD2 as D (5 bases). The ends were cut back, 2 bases at V and 1 base at J, with 9 bases in the middle. Per the germline V gene, CDR1 is SGDLS and CDR2 is YYNGEE. This CDR3 has 15 residues. This chain's CDR3 is CASSVSVENTGELFF. CDR3 sequence (DNA): TGTGCCAGCAGCGTTAGCGTGGAGAACACCGGGGAGCTGTTTTTT.

This clonotype was seen only a few times. The V call is TRBV10-3, the J call TRBJ2-7; 11 positions agree with TRBD2. This CDR3 has 14 residues. CDR1 and CDR2 (germline): ENHRY, SYGVKD. V trimming: 5 bases; J trimming: 4 bases; junction bases outside the gene matches: 4. The CDR3: CAISTSGSRYEQYF. CDR3 in DNA: TGTGCCATCAGTACTAGCGGGAGTAGGTACGAGCAGTACTTC.

This clonotype was seen ten or more times. The rearrangement uses TRBV3-1 and TRBJ2-7, with D hard to call. The CDR3 covers 12 residues. Looked up from germline, CDR1 is LGHDT and CDR2 is YNNKEL (reference sequence). V was pared by 1 base and J by 5 bases, with 6 bases between. CDR3 DNA: TGTGCCAGCAGCCAAGTTAGCCACGAGCAGTACTTC. Protein: CASSQVSHEQYF.

The chain uses TRBV3-1 and TRBJ2-7; 11 bases fit TRBD2. Germline-derived CDR1 and CDR2 are LGHDT and YNNKEL (reference sequence). This CDR3 is 16 amino acids long. J gave up 4 bases and V 0 bases, and 5 bases lay outside the gene matches. The CDR3 coding sequence is TGTGCCAGCAGCCAAGAACTACTAGCGGGGGTTTACGAGCAGTACTTC. Translated, it gives CASSQELLAGVYEQYF.

The chain has TRBV2 and TRBJ2-5; maybe TRBD2 (6 bases). V was clipped by 4 bases and J by 4 bases, with 16 bases between them. Germline V gene data show CDR1 as SNHLY and CDR2 as FYNNEI. This CDR3 comprises 15 residues. The CDR3 DNA reads TGTGCCAGCAGTGTCGTCGGGGGATTGGGAGAGACCCAGTACTTC. Translation: CASSVVGGLGETQYF.

This clonotype has a handful of counts. One end of the junction is discordant with germline, which a read error may explain. V is TRBV7-7 and J is TRBJ2-7, with D perhaps matching TRBD2 (5 bases). Germline CDR1 SSHAT, CDR2 FNYEAQ (reference sequence). The CDR3 extends over 14 amino acids. Written as DNA, the CDR3 is TGTGCTAGCAGCGCTACTAGTGGGTCCTACGAGCAGTACTTC. Translating it yields CASSATSGSYEQYF.

The chain carries TRBV5-6 and TRBJ2-1; 10 bases map to TRBD2. Germline V CDR1 and CDR2: SGHDT, YYEEEE. This CDR3 spans 15 amino acids. J lost 10 bases, V lost 0 bases, and 7 bases had no gene match. For the CDR3, the DNA is TGTGCCAGCAGCTTGGCCAGCGGGAGGGCTACCGAGCAGTTCTTC. As protein: CASSLASGRATEQFF.

A few counts support this clonotype. The genes are TRBV9 and TRBJ2-7; tentatively, D is TRBD1 or TRBD2 (6 bases each). Trimming cost V 0 bases and J 2 bases, with 9 bases left between them. The CDR3 extends over 14 amino acids. The germline gives CDR1 SGDLS, CDR2 YYNGEE. DNA for the CDR3: TGTGCCAGCAGCGTAGGGGGGGACACCTACGAGCAGTACTTC. Residues: CASSVGGDTYEQYF.

V usage is TRBV27 and J usage is TRBJ1-1, with D unresolved. The CDR3 is made up of 14 amino acids. Trimming pared 3 bases from V and 0 bases from J, leaving 8 bases between. Germline loops: CDR1 MNHEY, CDR2 SMNVEV (reference sequence). Here the CDR3 reads CASSFRYMNTEAFF. CDR3 coding DNA: TGTGCCAGCAGTTTCCGATACATGAACACTGAAGCTTTCTTT.

This clonotype was found a few times. The chain is built from TRBV28 and TRBJ2-1; possibly TRBD2 for D (7 bases). The V gene lost 4 bases and the J gene lost 5 bases, with 12 bases spanning the gap. The CDR3 has 14 residues. The germline V gene encodes CDR1 MDHEN and CDR2 SYDVKM. DNA of the CDR3: TGTGCCAGCAGTTGGAGGGGGGGAGACAATGAGCAGTTCTTC. This translates into CASSWRGGDNEQFF.

This chain uses TRBV5-6 with TRBJ1-1, with D possibly being TRBD1 (5 bases). The CDR3 length is 13 residues. From germline, CDR1 is SGHDT and CDR2 YYEEEE. The ends were cut back, 4 bases at V and 5 bases at J, with 12 bases in the middle. The CDR3 nucleotides read TGTGCCAGCAGCGAACGAGGGACTACTGAAGCTTTCTTT. Amino acids: CASSERGTTEAFF.

This clonotype was seen repeatedly, ten times or more. The chain carries TRBV5-1 and TRBJ2-7; no definite D call. Germline V gene sequence: CDR1 SGHRS, CDR2 YFSETQ. The CDR3 extends over 14 amino acids. Trimming stripped 0 bases from V and 0 bases from J, with 7 bases between. CDR3 DNA: TGCGCCAGCAGCTTGGCCCTTGACTCCTACGAGCAGTACTTC. Protein product: CASSLALDSYEQYF.

The DNA of the CDR3 is TGTGCCAGCTCACCACAACAGCAAGAGACCCAGTACTTC. Amino acids: CASSPQQQETQYF. This chain links TRBV18 with TRBJ2-5; no firm D call. V was pared by 1 base and J by 2 bases, with 5 bases between. Germline V gene lookup returns CDR1 KGHSH and CDR2 LQKENI. The CDR3 has 13 residues.

J is TRBJ2-2 and V is TRBV7-9; 7 bases are shared with TRBD2. The CDR3 sequence is 15 residues long. Germline CDR1 SEHNR, CDR2 FQNEAQ (reference sequence). V gave up 5 bases and J gave up 7 bases; unmatched junction bases: 10. The CDR3 DNA follows: TGTGCCAGCAGCCCCCCGACTAGCTGGGGCGGGGAGCTGTTTTTT. This translates into CASSPPTSWGGELFF.

The chain has TRBV24-1 and TRBJ2-4; TRBD2 agrees at 9 bases. Germline values: CDR1 KGHDR, CDR2 SFDVKD. This CDR3 comprises 17 residues. The ends lost 5 bases at V and 3 bases at J; junction bases unmatched: 10. CDR3 in DNA: TGTGCCACCAGTGTTACCTTAGCGGGAGAGGTCAAAAACATTCAGTACTTC. As protein: CATSVTLAGEVKNIQYF.

The chain uses TRBV13 and TRBJ2-7; tentatively, D is TRBD2 (6 bases). V shed 6 bases and J shed 3 bases, with 12 bases lying between them. The length of the CDR3 is 13 residues. Per germline, CDR1 PRHDT and CDR2 FYEKMQ (reference sequence). CDR3 in amino acids: CASSHGRDYEQYF. The CDR3 DNA sequence: TGTGCCAGCAGTCACGGGAGAGACTACGAGCAGTACTTC.

This clonotype showed up just a few times. V is TRBV10-3 and J is TRBJ2-3; a weak D match, TRBD2 (5 bases). Trimming removed 0 bases from V and 0 bases from J, with 10 bases in between. The CDR3 runs to 16 residues. CDR1 is ENHRY, CDR2 SYGVKD, per germline. CDR3 bases: TGTGCCATCAGTGAGTCCGGCGGGTACAGCACAGATACGCAGTATTTT. The encoded protein is CAISESGGYSTDTQYF.

The CDR3 DNA sequence: TGTGCCAGCAGTTCTTACCCAGGACTAGCGGGACCTATGGATGAGCAGTTCTTC. It is translated as CASSSYPGLAGPMDEQFF. The gene calls are TRBV27 and TRBJ2-1; the match to TRBD2 covers 12 bases. The ends lost 4 bases at V and 8 bases at J; junction bases unmatched: 15. Germline CDR1 and CDR2: MNHEY and SMNVEV (reference sequence). CDR3 length equals 18 residues.